This T cell receptor beta chain was sequenced during a study of Graves' ophthalmopathy and Graves' hyperthyroidism. Scientists amplified the TCR beta CDR3 regions from RNA transcripts. In the first round, RT-PCR was carried out with HTBI primers, and a multiplex PCR formed the second round. A single record per CDR3 protein comes from TCRdb applying MiXCR to the multiplex PCR reads. This sample carries approximately 700,000 distinct CDR3 sequences, around 40% of them seen once, and the ten largest clones take 35% to 55%. The CDR3 spans 14 residues. Trimming took off 6 bases at V and 5 bases at J, with 14 bases between the two ends. Germline lookup yields CDR1 SEHNR and CDR2 FQNEAQ (reference sequence). A duration under 3 months, NOSPECS ≥4, CAS ≥3 and moderate-to-severe activity characterized the donors with ophthalmopathy. Physicians reached a diagnosis by relying on clinical symptoms, serum thyroxine, TRAb, thyroid ultrasound and orbital computed tomography. PBMCs were density-gradient isolated from roughly 10 ml fresh blood.

Study conclusions and caveats: Blood also carried most expanded thyroid clonotypes exceeding 0.001 frequency.

Worth noting for this clonotype: Its specificity is not known.

The sample comprised peripheral blood. The chain combines TRBV7-9 with TRBJ1-5; D is ambiguous. The sequence came from an adult man with Graves' ophthalmopathy. This CDR3 is CASSAGSYYQPQHF. The CDR3 DNA is TGTGCCAGCAGTGCCGGGTCTTACTATCAGCCCCAGCATTTT.